This is a list of T cell receptor beta chains from one sample in a study of T cells in Graves' hyperthyroidism and ophthalmopathy. TCRdb reprocessed the multiplex PCR reads with MiXCR, giving one entry per CDR3 protein. The table shows about 600,000 distinct CDR3 sequences, with approximately 15% occurring only once. The sequencing input was blood. The source of these receptors is a woman aged 40 to 50 with Graves' ophthalmopathy. CDR3s include the opening cysteine and the closing phenylalanine or tryptophan. Fields, in order: V gene, CDR3 protein.

V gene: TRBV7-8; CDR3 protein: CASSLEMRQPQHF
V gene: TRBV20-1; CDR3 protein: CRLARGLGEQYF
V gene: TRBV12-3/TRBV12-4; CDR3 protein: CTSSLVYQETQYF
V gene: TRBV28; CDR3 protein: CASNQDRFSNQPQHF
V gene: TRBV12-3/TRBV12-4; CDR3 protein: CASSLARLYTDTQYF
V gene: TRBV28; CDR3 protein: CASSLFWSGLAPDTQYF
V gene: TRBV29-1; CDR3 protein: CSVEGTADLGTQYF
V gene: TRBV3-1; CDR3 protein: CASSQATPQWGYTF
V gene: TRBV7-9; CDR3 protein: CASSLELVWNEQFF
V gene: TRBV6-1; CDR3 protein: CASEKWGSSYNSPLHF
V gene: TRBV11-2; CDR3 protein: CASSLDGGFGDTQYF
V gene: TRBV7-9; CDR3 protein: CASSFGQINSGNTIYF
V gene: TRBV28; CDR3 protein: CASRGQVLNTEAFF
V gene: TRBV5-1; CDR3 protein: CASSLDGGIYRRGTEAFF
V gene: TRBV5-1; CDR3 protein: CASSLEEVIIGEQYF
V gene: TRBV20-1; CDR3 protein: CSARSGTRSSYEQYF
V gene: TRBV12-3/TRBV12-4; CDR3 protein: CAYGGSLTGELFF
V gene: TRBV27; CDR3 protein: CASSPRPTGGGNIQYF
V gene: TRBV18; CDR3 protein: CASSPPLIRGSYNEQFF
V gene: TRBV6-1; CDR3 protein: CASNAWGGGYTF
V gene: TRBV20-1; CDR3 protein: CSAPGPSGNTIYF
V gene: TRBV6-2/TRBV6-3; CDR3 protein: CATCGLAGDHEQFF
V gene: TRBV7-8; CDR3 protein: CASSHPGILTDTQYF
V gene: TRBV3-1; CDR3 protein: CASSQRPAGVSSYEQYF
V gene: TRBV28; CDR3 protein: CASSPSGLAGVGETQYF
V gene: TRBV11-2; CDR3 protein: CASSLMRSNEQFF
V gene: TRBV28; CDR3 protein: CASSLYRNPSTDTQYF
V gene: TRBV28; CDR3 protein: CATSVGGNTEAFF
V gene: TRBV7-9; CDR3 protein: CASSPGQGVSYKQYF
V gene: TRBV9; CDR3 protein: CASSVSGRSSYNEQFF
V gene: TRBV19; CDR3 protein: CATSSRGNQPQHF
V gene: TRBV11-3; CDR3 protein: CASSLDFGEGLTAEQFF
V gene: TRBV10-3; CDR3 protein: CAISADGTYGYTF
V gene: TRBV2; CDR3 protein: CASKPRQGDNSPLHF
V gene: TRBV7-9; CDR3 protein: CASSSPLGADTGELFF
V gene: TRBV12-3/TRBV12-4; CDR3 protein: CASSPRDSSRNTIYF